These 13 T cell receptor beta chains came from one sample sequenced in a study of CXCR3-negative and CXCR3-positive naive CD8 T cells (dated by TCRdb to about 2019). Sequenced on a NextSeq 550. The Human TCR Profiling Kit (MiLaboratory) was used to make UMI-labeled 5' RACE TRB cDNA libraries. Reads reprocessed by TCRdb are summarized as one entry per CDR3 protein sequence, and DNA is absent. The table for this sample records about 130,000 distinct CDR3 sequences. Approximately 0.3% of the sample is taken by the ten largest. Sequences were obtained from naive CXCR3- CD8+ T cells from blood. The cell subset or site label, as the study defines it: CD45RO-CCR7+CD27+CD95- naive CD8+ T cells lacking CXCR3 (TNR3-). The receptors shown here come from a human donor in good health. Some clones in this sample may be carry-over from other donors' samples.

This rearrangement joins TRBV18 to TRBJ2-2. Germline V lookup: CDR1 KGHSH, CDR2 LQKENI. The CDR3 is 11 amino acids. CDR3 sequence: CASSPAGELFF.

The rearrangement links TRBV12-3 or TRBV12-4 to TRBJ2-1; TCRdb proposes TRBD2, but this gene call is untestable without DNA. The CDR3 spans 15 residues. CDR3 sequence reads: CASSLSLAGADEQFF.

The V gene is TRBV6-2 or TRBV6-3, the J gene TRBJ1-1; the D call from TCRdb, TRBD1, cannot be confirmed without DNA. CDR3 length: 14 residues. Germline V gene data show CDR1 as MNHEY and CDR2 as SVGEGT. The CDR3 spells CASSYGTEDTEAFF.

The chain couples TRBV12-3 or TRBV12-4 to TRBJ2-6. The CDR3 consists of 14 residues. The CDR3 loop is CASSTNSGANVLTF.

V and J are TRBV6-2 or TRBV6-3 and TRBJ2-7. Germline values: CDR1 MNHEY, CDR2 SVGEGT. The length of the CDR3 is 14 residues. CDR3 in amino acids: CASSYFGSSYEQYF.

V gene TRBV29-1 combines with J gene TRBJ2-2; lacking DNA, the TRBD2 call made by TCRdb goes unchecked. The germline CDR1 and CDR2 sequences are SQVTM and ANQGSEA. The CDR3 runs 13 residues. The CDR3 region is CSVELADTGELFF.

CDR3 region: CASSDGTFLSLHGYTF. The chain joins TRBV12-3 or TRBV12-4 to TRBJ1-2; there is no DNA to check the TCRdb D call of TRBD1. The CDR3 has 16 residues.

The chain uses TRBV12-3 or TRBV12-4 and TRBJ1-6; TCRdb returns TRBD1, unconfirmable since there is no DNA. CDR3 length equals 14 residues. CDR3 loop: CASSFGGLDSPLHF.

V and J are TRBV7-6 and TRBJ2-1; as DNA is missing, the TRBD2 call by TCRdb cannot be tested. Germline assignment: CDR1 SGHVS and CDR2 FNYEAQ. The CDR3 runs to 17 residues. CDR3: CASSLLTSGRTNNEQFF.

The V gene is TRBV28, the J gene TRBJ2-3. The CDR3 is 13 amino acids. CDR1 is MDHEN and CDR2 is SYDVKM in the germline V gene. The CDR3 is CASRTDFTDTQYF. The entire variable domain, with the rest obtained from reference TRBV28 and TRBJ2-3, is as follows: DVKVTQSSRYLVKRTGEKVFLECVQDMDHENMFWYRQDPGLGLRLIYFSYDVKMKEKGDIPEGYSVSREKKERFSLILESASTNQTSMYLCASRTDFTDTQYFGPGTRLTVL.

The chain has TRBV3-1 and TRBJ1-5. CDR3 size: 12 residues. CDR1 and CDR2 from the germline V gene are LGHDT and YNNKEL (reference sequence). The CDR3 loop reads CASSEGGQPQHF.

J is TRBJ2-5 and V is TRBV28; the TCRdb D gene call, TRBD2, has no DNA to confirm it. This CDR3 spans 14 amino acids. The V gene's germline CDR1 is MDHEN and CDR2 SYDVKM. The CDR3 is CASSISGRPETQYF.

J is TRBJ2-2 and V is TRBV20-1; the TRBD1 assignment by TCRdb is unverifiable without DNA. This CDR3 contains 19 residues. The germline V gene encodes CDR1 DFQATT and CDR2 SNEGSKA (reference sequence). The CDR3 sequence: CSASEMVTQGARGTGELFF.